A selection of T cell receptor beta chains follows, all from one sample in a study of CD4+ T cells in melanoma. Some clones are missing from TCRdb's copy, which holds only in-frame ones; the method was immunoSEQ multiplex PCR. The data hold just over 14,000 clones, with about 63% observed a single time. Source material: cells from a culture (not recorded whether cultured in vitro). These receptors were collected from a human donor with melanoma. Both conserved end residues are part of each CDR3. A D gene is named only where the DNA matches it firmly. Clone size is shown for a subset of rows, as once, few, many or a class of expanded clone.

>TRBJ1-1|15|NA|once|TRBV18
CASSLRGAMNTEAFF
TGTGCCAGCTCACTCCGCGGGGCAATGAACACTGAAGCTTTCTTT
>TRBJ2-1|12|NA|NA|TRBV4-1
CASSQEVGEQFF
TGCGCCAGCAGCCAAGAAGTGGGGGAGCAGTTCTTC
>TRBJ1-2|15|TRBD1|NA|TRBV6-5
CASSQTRDSVYGYTF
TGTGCCAGCAGCCAGACCCGGGACAGCGTCTATGGCTACACCTTC
>TRBJ1-5|14|TRBD1|NA|TRBV5-8
CASSSRTGVGPQHF
TGTGCCAGCAGCTCCCGGACAGGCGTCGGGCCCCAGCATTTT
>TRBJ2-1|16|TRBD2|NA|TRBV10-1
CASSDTGGGGYNEQFF
TGCGCCAGCAGTGATACCGGCGGGGGGGGTTACAATGAGCAGTTCTTC
>TRBJ2-7|14|NA|few|TRBV5-1
CASSLQNSEDEQYF
TGCGCCAGCAGCTTGCAAAATAGCGAGGACGAGCAGTACTTC
>TRBJ1-1|14|TRBD1|NA|TRBV5-4
CASSLAGGVTEAFF
TGTGCCAGCAGCTTGGCAGGGGGCGTGACTGAAGCTTTCTTT
>TRBJ2-5|16|TRBD2|NA|TRBV11-2
CASQITRLAGQETQYF
TGTGCCAGCCAAATAACCAGGCTAGCGGGGCAAGAGACCCAGTACTTC
>TRBJ1-5|17|TRBD1|NA|TRBV2
CASSRTRTGSWDQPQHF
TGTGCCAGCAGTCGTACGAGGACAGGCTCCTGGGATCAGCCCCAGCATTTT
>TRBJ2-7|12|NA|few|TRBV2
CASSGRLYEQYF
TGTGCCAGCAGTGGCAGACTGTACGAGCAGTACTTC
>TRBJ2-7|19|TRBD2|NA|TRBV4-2
CASSQASTSGGAVPYEQYF
TGTGCCAGCAGCCAAGCCTCGACTAGCGGGGGGGCGGTGCCCTACGAGCAGTACTTC
>TRBJ1-1|18|TRBD1|NA|TRBV5-1
CASSLAKGQGPTNTEAFF
TGCGCCAGCAGCTTGGCCAAGGGACAGGGTCCAACGAACACTGAAGCTTTCTTT
>TRBJ2-3|13|NA|NA|TRBV29-1
CSAGLRGGDTQYF
TGCAGCGCAGGACTCAGGGGGGGCGATACGCAGTATTTT
>TRBJ2-1|17|TRBD2|once|TRBV12-5
CASGSPPGGGGYNEQFF
TGTGCTAGTGGTTCCCCCCCCGGGGGGGGCGGGTACAATGAGCAGTTCTTC
>TRBJ1-1|16|NA|NA|TRBV19
CASSIPRRGRDTEAFF
TGTGCCAGTAGTATACCTCGCCGGGGGAGGGACACTGAAGCTTTCTTT
>TRBJ2-2|15|TRBD2|NA|TRBV19
CASSISSGGAGELFF
TGTGCCAGTAGTATCTCCAGCGGGGGTGCCGGGGAGCTGTTTTTT
>TRBJ1-5|15|NA|once|TRBV19
CASKLGGLNNQPQHF
TGTGCCAGTAAGTTGGGGGGCTTGAACAATCAGCCCCAGCATTTT
>TRBJ1-6|14|NA|few|TRBV2
CASNQGLRNSPLHF
TGTGCCAGCAACCAGGGGCTGAGAAATTCACCCCTCCACTTT
>TRBJ1-2|17|NA|few|TRBV30
CAWSPGQNQRNFYGYTF
TGTGCCTGGAGCCCCGGTCAGAACCAACGGAACTTCTATGGCTACACCTTC
>TRBJ2-2|18|TRBD1|few|TRBV10-3
CAISEMGVESGTGGELFF
TGTGCCATCAGTGAGATGGGGGTTGAGTCCGGGACAGGCGGGGAGCTGTTTTTT
>TRBJ2-7|14|NA|NA|TRBV5-1
CASSLAAGTYEQYF
TGCGCCAGCAGCTTAGCGGCGGGGACCTACGAGCAGTACTTC
>TRBJ2-3|13|NA|few|TRBV11-1
CASSLRLADTQYF
TGTGCCAGCAGCCTACGACTCGCCGATACGCAGTATTTT